A single TCR beta chain is shown here with its context. What it binds is unknown. The V end was cut by 4 bases, the J end by 3 bases, with 6 bases between. The CDR3 consists of 12 residues. This sample stems from a study of T cell responses to AZD1222 COVID-19 vaccine. Study overall: Pooling of second doses given at about 4 or about 12 weeks was done.

Data came from immunoSEQ multiplex PCR; TCRdb stores just in-frame clones and leaves some out. The data hold under 200,000 clones, with approximately 90% observed a single time. General study results and limits: After the peak T cell response, and only then, were repertoires sampled. Spike-specific TCR breadth and depth rose after two AZD1222 doses. Clonal diversity was possibly underestimated, and white British individuals and females predominated among donors.

The chain recombines TRBV12-3 or TRBV12-4 with TRBJ1-2; no definite D call. The sequencing here drew on peripheral blood, taken on day 0 of AZD1222 vaccination. The clonotype originates from an adult in good health. The CDR3 DNA is TGTGCCAGCAGTTATACAGACTATGGCTACACCTTC. Protein: CASSYTDYGYTF.